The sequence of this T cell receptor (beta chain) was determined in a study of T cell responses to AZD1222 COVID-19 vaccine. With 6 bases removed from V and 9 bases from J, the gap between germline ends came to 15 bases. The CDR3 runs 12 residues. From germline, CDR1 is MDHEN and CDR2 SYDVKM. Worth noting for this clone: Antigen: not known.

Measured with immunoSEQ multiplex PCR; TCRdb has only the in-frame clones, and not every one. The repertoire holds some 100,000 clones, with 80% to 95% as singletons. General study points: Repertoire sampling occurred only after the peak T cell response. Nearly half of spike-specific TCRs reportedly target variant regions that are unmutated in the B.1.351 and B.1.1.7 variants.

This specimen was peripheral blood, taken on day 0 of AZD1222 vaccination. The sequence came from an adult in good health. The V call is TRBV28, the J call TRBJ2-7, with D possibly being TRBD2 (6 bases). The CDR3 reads CASSWGDPGQYF. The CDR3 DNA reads TGTGCCAGCAGCTGGGGGGACCCCGGGCAGTACTTC.